This passage covers 27 T cell receptor beta chains from one sample sequenced in a study of blood T cell repertoires in COVID-19. The protocol was immunoSEQ multiplex PCR, while the TCRdb copy is restricted to in-frame clones and leaves out a portion. The table lists almost 400,000 clones, over 75% of them singletons. The sequencing sample was made of peripheral blood. The receptors originated from a woman aged 60-70 years with COVID-19, enrolled during active disease.

The rearrangement joins TRBV4-1 to TRBJ1-5; no firm D call. The CDR3 runs to 13 residues. The germline CDR1 and CDR2 sequences are MGHRA and YSYEKL. V was pared by 4 bases and J by 10 bases, with 14 bases between. The CDR3 DNA follows: TGCGCCAGCAGCCCCCTAAGACATGAACCCCAGCATTTT. Protein product: CASSPLRHEPQHF.

This chain joins TRBV2 and TRBJ1-2; perhaps TRBD1 as D (6 bases). V was shortened by 5 bases and J by 3 bases, with 7 bases between the two germline ends. This CDR3 has 12 residues. The V gene's germline CDR1 is SNHLY and CDR2 FYNNEI. DNA for the CDR3: TGTGCCAGCAGTAACAGGGACTATGGCTACACCTTC. This sequence encodes CASSNRDYGYTF. The full variable domain, in which reference TRBV2 and TRBJ1-2 provide the parts outside the CDR3, is EPEVTQTPSHQVTQMGQEVILRCVPISNHLYFYWYRQILGQKVEFLVSFYNNEISEKSEIFDDQFSVERPDGSNFTLKIRSTKLEDSAMYFCASSNRDYGYTFGSGTRLTVV.

The chain combines TRBV20-1 with TRBJ2-2; D uncertain. The CDR3 is 11 amino acids. CDR1 DFQATT and CDR2 SNEGSKA come from the germline V gene (reference sequence). Trimming took off 5 bases at V and 6 bases at J, with 7 bases between the two ends. DNA for the CDR3: TGCAGTGCTCTGGGCGCCGGGGAGCTGTTTTTT. Encoded protein: CSALGAGELFF.

This chain uses TRBV7-9 with TRBJ1-4; D is ambiguous. The CDR3 extends over 13 amino acids. The germline V gene encodes CDR1 SEHNR and CDR2 FQNEAQ (reference sequence). Trimming stripped 3 bases from V and 8 bases from J, with 10 bases between. The CDR3 region has the DNA TGTGCCAGCAGCTTGTCCAGGTGGGAAAAACTGTTTTTT. Translating it yields CASSLSRWEKLFF. The full variable domain, with the rest looked up from reference TRBV7-9 and TRBJ1-4, is DTGVSQNPRHKITKRGQNVTFRCDPISEHNRLYWYRQTLGQGPEFLTYFQNEAQLEKSRLLSDRFSAERPKGSFSTLEIQRTEQGDSAMYLCASSLSRWEKLFFGSGTQLSVL.

The chain uses TRBV5-5 and TRBJ2-7; 7 bases agree with TRBD1. Trimming took 2 bases from V and 2 from J; bases not matched to a gene: 7. The V gene's germline CDR1 is SGHKS and CDR2 YYEKEE (reference sequence). The CDR3 consists of 15 residues. The CDR3: CASSLLGQKAYEQYF. The CDR3 DNA follows: TGTGCCAGCAGCTTATTGGGACAGAAAGCCTACGAGCAGTACTTC. The entire variable domain, with the rest obtained from reference TRBV5-5 and TRBJ2-7, is as follows: DAGVTQSPTHLIKTRGQQVTLRCSPISGHKSVSWYQQVLGQGPQFIFQYYEKEERGRGNFPDRFSARQFPNYSSELNVNALLLGDSALYLCASSLLGQKAYEQYFGPGTRLTVT.

V usage is TRBV5-8 and J usage is TRBJ2-7; D gene ambiguous. V lost 0 bases to trimming and J lost 4 bases, with 8 bases between them. Germline V gene data show CDR1 as SGHTS and CDR2 as YDEGEE. There are 13 residues in the CDR3. The CDR3 is CASSLGTGYEQYF. DNA of the CDR3: TGTGCCAGCAGCTTGGGTACGGGTTACGAGCAGTACTTC.

The chain uses TRBV19 and TRBJ1-1; D unresolved. This CDR3 is built from 16 residues. Germline V gene sequence: CDR1 LNHDA, CDR2 SQIVND (reference sequence). V dropped 1 base and J dropped 1 base, with 13 bases sitting between them. CDR3 region: CASSIGRVGGNTEAFF. In DNA form, the CDR3 reads TGTGCCAGTAGTATAGGACGGGTAGGAGGGAACACTGAAGCTTTCTTT.

V and J are TRBV10-3 and TRBJ1-2; possibly TRBD1 for D (5 bases). Looked up from germline, CDR1 is ENHRY and CDR2 is SYGVKD. With 11 bases removed from V and 4 bases from J, the gap between germline ends came to 17 bases. This CDR3 is built from 13 residues. CDR3 in DNA: TGTGCCGCCGCCCCCGGGGGGGGCTATGGCTACACCTTC. Its protein product is CAAAPGGGYGYTF.

This clone appeared a few times. The chain carries TRBV29-1 and TRBJ1-1, with D unclear. Per germline, CDR1 SQVTM and CDR2 ANQGSEA. There are 14 residues in the CDR3. V was cut by 6 bases and J by 0 bases, with 14 bases left in between. The CDR3 spells CSVVQIMMNTEAFF. As DNA, the CDR3 is TGCAGCGTAGTACAGATAATGATGAACACTGAAGCTTTCTTT.

The chain recombines TRBV28 with TRBJ1-5, with unresolved D. The germline gives CDR1 MDHEN, CDR2 SYDVKM. Trimming pared 6 bases from V and 5 bases from J, leaving 17 bases between. The CDR3 length is 15 residues. The CDR3 is CASSPRGSVHQPQHF. CDR3 coding DNA: TGTGCCAGCAGCCCCCGAGGGTCGGTCCATCAGCCCCAGCATTTT.

The chain links TRBV18 to TRBJ1-5; weak D call: TRBD1 (5 bases). Germline V gene data show CDR1 as KGHSH and CDR2 as LQKENI. V lost 3 bases, J lost 4 bases, and 16 bases lay in between. The length of the CDR3 is 16 residues. The CDR3 nucleotides are TGTGCCAGCTCACCGGTCGGGTCGGGGGAAAATCAGCCCCAGCATTTT. This translates into CASSPVGSGENQPQHF.

About this clone: Within the sample, other DNA sequences also encode this same CDR3. This chain joins TRBV6-1 and TRBJ1-5; TRBD1 is a possible D gene (6 bases). V dropped 3 bases and J dropped 7 bases, with 10 bases sitting between them. The CDR3 runs 13 residues. CDR1 is MNHNS and CDR2 is SASEGT in the germline V gene. The CDR3 sequence is CASSEGGAQPQHF. In DNA form, the CDR3 reads TGTGCCAGCAGTGAGGGGGGGGCACAGCCCCAGCATTTT.

This chain connects TRBV3-1 (or the pseudogene TRBV3-2) to TRBJ1-1, with unresolved D. Per the germline V gene, CDR1 is LGHDT and CDR2 is YNNKEL (reference sequence). This CDR3 is 15 amino acids long. The ends were cut back, 2 bases at V and 4 bases at J, with 14 bases in the middle. CDR3 coding DNA: TGTGCCAGCAGCCAATGGTCCGGGAGGAGCACTGAAGCTTTCTTT. Translation: CASSQWSGRSTEAFF.

This chain uses TRBV9 with TRBJ1-5; 7 positions agree with TRBD1. Germline-derived CDR1 and CDR2 are SGDLS and YYNGEE. Germline trimming cut 4 bases from V and 4 bases from J; bases unmatched to any gene: 8. This CDR3 is built from 15 residues. CDR3 sequence: CASSSAGTANQPQHF. CDR3 DNA: TGTGCCAGCAGCTCAGCCGGGACAGCTAATCAGCCCCAGCATTTT.

Written as DNA, the CDR3 is TGTGCCAGCAGCGTAGACCTCCGGGGCTCTGGAAACACCATATATTTT. Its protein product is CASSVDLRGSGNTIYF. The chain recombines TRBV9 with TRBJ1-3; D is undetermined. This CDR3 is built from 16 residues. V was clipped by 0 bases and J by 0 bases, with 10 bases between them. Germline-derived CDR1 and CDR2 are SGDLS and YYNGEE.

The sample holds one count of this clone. The chain carries TRBV15 and TRBJ2-5, with TRBD1 as a possible D gene (5 bases). There are 14 residues in the CDR3. Between the trimmed V and J ends, which lost 0 bases and 5 bases, there was a span of 10 bases. The germline V gene encodes CDR1 LNHNV and CDR2 YYDKDF (reference sequence). The CDR3 loop reads CATSRDRGLETQYF. The CDR3 DNA reads TGTGCCACCAGCAGAGATAGGGGATTGGAGACCCAGTACTTC.

The genes are TRBV12-3 or TRBV12-4 and TRBJ2-1; D is perhaps TRBD1 (6 bases). The V gene lost 7 bases and the J gene lost 0 bases, with 7 bases spanning the gap. This CDR3 is built from 13 residues. CDR3 region: CASNRVSYNEQFF. The CDR3 nucleotides are TGTGCCAGCAACAGGGTCTCCTACAATGAGCAGTTCTTC.

This clone was detected once. The chain employs TRBV5-6 and TRBJ2-2, with TRBD1 as a possible D gene (5 bases). V was trimmed by 3 bases and J by 7 bases, leaving 13 bases between them. Germline CDR1 reads SGHDT; CDR2 reads YYEEEE. This CDR3 is 14 amino acids long. This chain's CDR3 is CASSWQQGVGELFF. CDR3 DNA sequence: TGTGCCAGCAGCTGGCAGCAAGGGGTCGGGGAGCTGTTTTTT.

The chain joins TRBV5-1 to TRBJ1-5; 8 nucleotides align to TRBD1. The V gene's germline CDR1 is SGHRS and CDR2 YFSETQ. The length of the CDR3 is 15 residues. The trim removed 2 bases at V and 3 bases at J, leaving 4 bases unmatched. In nucleotides, the CDR3 is TGCGCCAGCAGCTTAACAGGGGGAATCAATCAGCCCCAGCATTTT. It is translated as CASSLTGGINQPQHF.

The V call is TRBV4-1, the J call TRBJ2-7; D gene uncertain. Trimming pared 0 bases from V and 3 bases from J, leaving 15 bases between. Germline V gene sequence: CDR1 MGHRA, CDR2 YSYEKL. The CDR3 extends over 16 amino acids. In DNA, the CDR3 is TGCGCCAGCAGCCAAGATCTGTACCAGGCCTACTACGAGCAGTACTTC. Protein product: CASSQDLYQAYYEQYF.

Here the CDR3 DNA reads TGTGCCAGCAGCCGTTCACTATCAAGGGGGAGCTCTGGAAACACCATATATTTT. It specifies CASSRSLSRGSSGNTIYF. The rearrangement links TRBV5-5 to TRBJ1-3; D perhaps matches TRBD1 (6 bases). The CDR3 has 18 amino acids. V lost 4 bases to trimming and J lost 0 bases, with 20 bases between them. Per germline, CDR1 SGHKS and CDR2 YYEKEE (reference sequence).

This chain connects TRBV19 to TRBJ1-1; no reliable D call. CDR3 size: 14 residues. The V end lost 1 base, the J end lost 1 base, and 7 bases lay between the germline ends. Germline assignment: CDR1 LNHDA and CDR2 SQIVND (reference sequence). The CDR3 DNA sequence: TGTGCCAGTAGTATAGTATCCGGGAACACTGAAGCTTTCTTT. Translation gives CASSIVSGNTEAFF.

CDR3 residues: CASSRDRGPNTIYF. The CDR3 region has the DNA TGTGCCAGCAGCCGGGACAGGGGGCCAAACACCATATATTTT. V is TRBV6-5 and J is TRBJ1-3; 12 nucleotides line up with TRBD1. With 6 bases clipped from V and 6 bases from J, the junction kept 3 bases outside the gene matches. This CDR3 region has 14 residues. Germline lookup yields CDR1 MNHEY and CDR2 SVGAGI.

This chain uses TRBV9 with TRBJ1-2; D perhaps matches TRBD1 (5 bases). The V gene lost 3 bases and the J gene lost 2 bases, with 14 bases spanning the gap. The CDR3 length is 15 residues. The V gene's germline CDR1 is SGDLS and CDR2 YYNGEE. CDR3 region: CASSANFGGNYGYTF. Written as DNA, the CDR3 is TGTGCCAGCAGCGCCAACTTCGGGGGGAACTATGGCTACACCTTC.

V usage is TRBV5-6 and J usage is TRBJ2-2; 7 positions match TRBD2. Trimming removed 4 bases from V and 1 base from J; junction bases left unmatched: 10. The CDR3 length is 17 residues. The germline CDR1 and CDR2 sequences are SGHDT and YYEEEE. CDR3 in amino acids: CASSQVLTGGNTGELFF. CDR3 sequence (DNA): TGTGCCAGCAGCCAGGTTCTCACGGGGGGGAACACCGGGGAGCTGTTTTTT.

V gene TRBV7-9 combines with J gene TRBJ2-3; 12 nucleotides align to TRBD1. The V and J ends lost 6 bases and 6 bases, in that order; junction bases with no gene match: 7. The germline gives CDR1 SEHNR, CDR2 FQNEAQ (reference sequence). The CDR3 contains 15 residues. The CDR3 reads CASSYGTGGADTQYF. CDR3 in DNA: TGTGCCAGCAGTTACGGGACAGGGGGCGCGGATACGCAGTATTTT.

The V call is TRBV19, the J call TRBJ2-3; a weak D match, TRBD1 (6 bases). Deletions cut 7 bases from V and 1 base from J, with 9 bases between. This CDR3 comprises 13 residues. The V gene's germline CDR1 is LNHDA and CDR2 SQIVND (reference sequence). Written as DNA, the CDR3 is TGTGCCAGTACCGGACAGCGCACAGATACGCAGTATTTT. This translates into CASTGQRTDTQYF.